These T cell receptor beta chains were read from a single sample in a study of T cell changes during pregnancy in multiple sclerosis. Some clones are missing from TCRdb's copy, which holds only in-frame ones; the method was immunoSEQ multiplex PCR. The profile shows 95,000 to 150,000 clones, 80% to 95% of them singletons. Sample: peripheral blood, taken before pregnancy. All receptors come from a female donor with multiple sclerosis, enrolled in a pregnancy study. CDR3s include the opening cysteine and the closing phenylalanine or tryptophan. A D gene is named only where the DNA matches it firmly. A clone size is listed for some rows: how often the clone was seen (once, few, many), or a class if it is expanded.

TRBV5-6	TRBJ2-2	TRBD1	.	CASSRGTGGNTGELFF	TGTGCCAGCAGCCGGGGGACAGGGGGTAACACCGGGGAGCTGTTTTTT
TRBV5-1	TRBJ2-3	.	.	CASSPRAGDSTDTQYF	TGCGCCAGCAGCCCGAGGGCAGGGGACAGCACAGATACGCAGTATTTT
TRBV18	TRBJ1-4	TRBD1	.	CASSLWTGGYSNNEKLFF	TGTGCCAGCTCACTCTGGACAGGGGGCTATAGTAATAATGAAAAACTGTTTTTT
TRBV11-1	TRBJ2-1	TRBD1	.	CASSRVGLGQGTYNEQFF	TGTGCCAGCAGCAGAGTTGGTCTGGGACAGGGGACCTACAATGAGCAGTTCTTC
TRBV29-1	TRBJ2-7	TRBD1	.	CSVGSPGQGSHEQYF	TGCAGCGTTGGTTCTCCGGGACAGGGAAGCCACGAGCAGTACTTC
TRBV5-6	TRBJ2-7	TRBD1	.	CASSLWDRYPYEQYF	TGTGCCAGCAGCTTGTGGGACAGGTACCCCTACGAGCAGTACTTC
TRBV30	TRBJ2-7	TRBD2	.	CAWSLGLAGEGGKYF	TGTGCCTGGAGTCTGGGACTAGCGGGAGAGGGTGGGAAGTACTTC
TRBV9	TRBJ2-5	TRBD2	.	CASSAGTSGGVVETQYF	TGTGCCAGCAGCGCGGGGACTAGCGGGGGGGTGGTGGAGACCCAGTACTTC
TRBV30	TRBJ1-1	.	.	CAWKIREGTEAFF	TGTGCCTGGAAAATCAGGGAAGGCACTGAAGCTTTCTTT
TRBV5-4	TRBJ2-2	TRBD2	.	CASSPLAGGRTGELFF	TGTGCCAGCAGCCCTCTAGCGGGAGGGCGTACCGGGGAGCTGTTTTTT
TRBV18	TRBJ1-4	.	.	CASSPMGAEKLFF	TGTGCCAGCTCACCGATGGGGGCGGAAAAACTGTTTTTT
TRBV4-2	TRBJ1-1	TRBD1	few	CASSQDTAQGREAFF	TGTGCCAGCAGCCAAGATACGGCACAGGGGAGGGAAGCTTTCTTT
TRBV6-5	TRBJ2-7	.	.	CASSLTGHEQYF	TGTGCCAGCAGCCTAACAGGCCACGAGCAGTACTTC
TRBV10-3	TRBJ1-2	TRBD1	.	CASSPGQGYGYTF	TGTGCCAGCAGCCCCGGACAGGGGTATGGCTACACCTTC
TRBV30	TRBJ1-2	.	once	CAWSAGVLAYGYTF	TGTGCCTGGAGTGCAGGGGTTCTTGCCTATGGCTACACCTTC
TRBV29-1	TRBJ2-2	.	.	CSAYRETGELFF	TGCAGCGCGTACAGGGAAACCGGGGAGCTGTTTTTT
TRBV10-3	TRBJ1-1	TRBD1	.	CAITTPDRGNTEAFF	TGTGCCATCACAACCCCAGACAGGGGGAACACTGAAGCTTTCTTT
TRBV18	TRBJ2-2	TRBD2	few	CASSPLVAGETGELFF	TGTGCCAGCTCACCACTTGTAGCGGGAGAGACCGGGGAGCTGTTTTTT
TRBV5-1	TRBJ2-5	.	once	CASSLSSFGGRETQYF	TGCGCCAGCAGCCTAAGTAGTTTCGGGGGGCGAGAGACCCAGTACTTC
TRBV18	TRBJ2-7	TRBD1	.	CASSRPGTGAYEQYF	TGTGCCAGCTCACGGCCCGGGACAGGGGCCTACGAGCAGTACTTC
TRBV4-1	TRBJ2-5	.	.	CASSQNAGNTQYF	TGCGCCAGCAGCCAAAACGCCGGGAATACCCAGTACTTC
TRBV6-1	TRBJ2-5	.	.	CASSEETGRETQYF	TGTGCCAGCAGTGAAGAAACGGGGAGGGAGACCCAGTACTTC
TRBV6-1	TRBJ1-6	.	.	CASSLQGIYSPLHF	TGTGCCAGCAGTCTACAGGGCATCTATTCACCCCTCCACTTT
TRBV18	TRBJ2-1	TRBD1	.	CASSTGQGEQFF	TGTGCCAGCTCGACAGGGCAGGGTGAGCAGTTCTTC
TRBV10-3	TRBJ2-7	.	.	CAISESGGIYEQYF	TGTGCCATCAGTGAGTCGGGGGGAATCTACGAGCAGTACTTC
TRBV5-6	TRBJ2-1	.	.	CASSIRGYNEQFF	TGTGCCAGCAGCATAAGGGGATACAATGAGCAGTTCTTC
TRBV5-1	TRBJ2-1	TRBD2	.	CASSWSGRGDNEQFF	TGCGCCAGCAGCTGGAGCGGGAGGGGGGACAATGAGCAGTTCTTC
TRBV5-1	TRBJ1-1	TRBD1	.	CASTSQGRNTEAFF	TGCGCCAGCACCTCACAGGGGAGGAACACTGAAGCTTTCTTT
TRBV7-2	TRBJ1-2	TRBD1	.	CASSLNLPPGQGIGYTF	TGTGCCAGCAGCTTAAACCTCCCACCGGGACAGGGGATCGGCTACACCTTC
TRBV7-8	TRBJ2-1	.	.	CASSYRSITPPLYNEQFF	TGTGCCAGCAGCTATCGGAGTATTACCCCGCCATTATACAATGAGCAGTTCTTC
TRBV4-1	TRBJ2-3	TRBD1	.	CASSQEGQYTDTQYF	TGCGCCAGCAGCCAAGAGGGACAGTACACAGATACGCAGTATTTT
TRBV6-4	TRBJ2-1	.	few	CASSDSTTGFDEQFF	TGTGCCAGCAGTGACTCGACAACAGGGTTCGATGAGCAGTTCTTC
TRBV4-2	TRBJ1-5	.	.	CASSQVNQPQHF	TGTGCCAGCAGCCAAGTAAATCAGCCCCAGCATTTT
TRBV2	TRBJ1-5	TRBD1	.	CASNKGAFDQPQHF	TGTGCCAGCAATAAGGGGGCGTTTGATCAGCCCCAGCATTTT
TRBV5-5	TRBJ1-1	TRBD1	.	CASSVTGTENTEAFF	TGTGCCAGCAGCGTGACCGGGACAGAGAACACTGAAGCTTTCTTT
TRBV5-1	TRBJ2-1	TRBD2	.	CASSPRTSGSSYNEQFF	TGCGCCAGCAGCCCCCGGACTAGCGGGAGCTCCTACAATGAGCAGTTCTTC